This T cell receptor beta chain was captured in a study of cytomegalovirus exposure and HLA in healthy donors (dated by TCRdb to between 2016 and 2019). For the study in its entirety: According to an earlier analysis of 450 to 650 of the donors, 150 million to 200 million T cells yielded 95 million to 140 million unique TCR beta sequences and about 300 Gb of sequence data. In a later genetic analysis, genome-wide SNP genotypes for about three fifths of the roughly 670 donors were used, and that subset was treated as a discovery cohort. Roughly five DR-DQ haplotypes were handled as single units for association and clustering because linkage in the cohort was strong. The study aimed to test whether signatures of past pathogen exposure could be identified by cataloging public T cell receptors. The number of donors typed differed by locus, with roughly 629-640 for A, B, C, DRB1 and DQB1, around 500 for DQA1, 600 to 610 for DPA1, and some 470 for DPB1. Every discovery cohort repertoire had been produced on one sequencing platform. Among some 400 genotyped donors of the cohort, an average of roughly 230,000 unique TCR beta nucleotide sequences was sequenced per donor, of which roughly 17% were non-productive. Using immunosequencing, the study profiled T cell repertoires from 640 or so subjects and related those repertoires to cytomegalovirus serostatus. Along with the approximately 700-subject first cohort, a separate validation cohort of roughly 110 different subjects was used. Both class I and class II loci were covered by HLA typing, at four-digit resolution. Rather than using new phenotypic data, the later analysis identified candidate immune exposures from TCR beta sequences and from how often those sequences occurred across donors. In a later analysis, previously published TCR beta repertoires from several hundred donors were re-analyzed and high-resolution HLA genotyping was added so that TCR occurrence patterns could be studied. To predict cytomegalovirus infection status, the study brought together high-throughput TCR immunosequencing, statistical association of individual TCRs with disease status, and machine learning. Roughly 300 gigabases of sequencing data and 75 million to 85 million unique TCR sequences made up an early release that covered several hundred HLA-typed donors. An earlier analysis of approximately 640 of the donors applied high-throughput TCR beta sequencing to assess whether each TCR beta V gene segment acted as functional or pseudogenic. Among the roughly 390 genotyped donors, around 81% belonged to the genetic ancestry cluster associated with self-reported Caucasian donors. Alongside the repertoire data, information on donor age, sex, ethnicity and CMV serostatus was compiled. General findings and caveats noted by the study authors: A further reported finding was that TCR beta sequences accurately predicted the HLA-A and HLA-B alleles for most subjects in the first cohort. Because the 87-base-pair reads could not distinguish some IMGT-functional V segments, including TRBV6-2 and TRBV6-3, those segments were excluded. A later analysis found that most CMV-associated TCR beta chains appeared HLA-restricted, with HLA associations seemingly driven largely by CMV exposure. Because HLA typing was missing for some donors at each locus, association tests included only the typed subset. Linkage disequilibrium might explain the correlated functional status among segregating V segments, but an unknown experimental factor could not be ruled out. Three of the identified cytomegalovirus-associated TCR beta chains were confirmed in vitro to be specific for cytomegalovirus antigens. A later genetic analysis reported fewer N-insertions in productive TCRs among donors in an Asian-associated ancestry cluster than the approximately 670-donor mean. Compared with equally common non-associated chains, HLA-associated TCR beta chains in a later analysis were more clonally expanded and had lower generation probabilities. A total of some 180 TCR beta chains were listed by the study as associated with cytomegalovirus. Only TCR beta chains were sequenced in this cohort, and the absence of alpha or paired-chain data limited detectable features. Strong co-occurrence of HLA alleles, especially DR and DQ, made assigning TCR associations to individual alleles difficult. Because counts were too low, roughly 16 rarely observed V segments, including chromosome 9 orphons, were left out of the earlier analysis of a few hundred of the donors. The sequencing pipeline was judged likely to have produced a cluster of highly shared sequence variants as a technical artifact. In a later genetic analysis, a missense DCLRE1C variant was associated with V-gene and J-gene trimming of TCR beta chains, and the association was replicated in an independent cohort. Immune exposure information for the cohort was limited to CMV serostatus. The authors suggested that the approach could potentially be extended to other disease states and immunological phenotypes. In an earlier analysis of 587 of the donors, most TCR beta V segments appeared in productive rearrangements about 87% or about 30% of the time, broadly matching IMGT annotations. In a later analysis, 16,951 TCR beta sequences were associated with specific HLA alleles at a false discovery rate of 0.05. Presence/absence analyses assumed roughly uniform sequencing depth across donors, an assumption that may not hold. In both the original and validation cohorts, the classifier was reported to diagnose cytomegalovirus status with high specificity and sensitivity. According to a later analysis, TCR association rates differed among HLA loci, with DRB1 alleles showing the most associated TCRs and HLA-C alleles showing the fewest. Most TCR sequences were observed very rarely across donors, whereas some public TCRs were present in many individuals. A later analysis reported that several top co-occurrence clusters appeared linked to parvovirus B19, influenza, CMV and Epstein-Barr virus.

Receptor libraries were prepared by the immunoSEQ multiplex PCR assay. A mixture of 60 forward primers for TCR Vbeta segments and 13 reverse primers for TCR Jbeta segments was used in the multiplex PCR. Amplification of the CDR3 region of rearranged TCR beta genes was performed with a multiplex PCR assay on genomic DNA. The amplified TCR beta libraries were sequenced on the Illumina HiSeq System as 87-base-pair reads. On the authors' methods: Across the roughly 640 repertoires, a later analysis counted tens of millions of unique TCR beta chains, about 10 million of which were shared by at least two donors. Raw reads were error-corrected and collapsed into unique sequences by a nearest-neighbor algorithm in which closely related sequences were merged to remove PCR and sequencing errors. CDR3 sequences were aligned to IMGT reference sequences to assign V, D and J gene segments. Each retained sequence needed at least a six-nucleotide match to both a V gene segment and a J gene segment. A rearrangement was called productive if the CDR3 had no stop codons and remained in frame with V and J, and every other rearrangement was called non-productive. Following IMGT convention, CDR3 was defined as the stretch from the second conserved V-encoded cysteine up to the conserved J-encoded phenylalanine. The earlier analysis of some 550 of the donors excluded any sequence lacking an unambiguous match to a single V gene segment. In an earlier analysis of around 590 of the donors, a V segment was called functional when productive rearrangements were above 56.7%, and segregating when the standard deviation between donors exceeded 5%. A statistical classification framework was built to diagnose cytomegalovirus status from the catalog of TCR beta chain sequences. In a later analysis, TCR nucleotide sequences were compared against IMGT/GENE-DB human TR gene sequences so that V and J genes could be assigned. In a later analysis, CDR3 sequences and most-parsimonious VDJ recombination scenarios were assigned using the TCRdist pipeline. A later analysis defined each TCR beta chain by its CDR3 amino acid sequence plus V-gene family, and excluded reads lacking a unique V-gene family. As a way to deal with suspected cross-contamination and a sequencing artifact, a later analysis dropped roughly 620 nucleotide sequences that were highly shared and had low generation probability. For each public chain, a later analysis derived a clonal expansion index from normalized ranks of inferred template counts within each repertoire. In a later analysis, generation probabilities were computed with a VDJ recombination model fitted to out-of-frame rearrangements, and the resulting probabilities were checked against IGoR. In a later analysis, hypergeometric tests were used to score TCR-TCR, TCR-HLA and TCR-CMV co-occurrence, with a repertoire-size bias correction applied to TCR pairs. False discovery rates were estimated in a later analysis by permuting HLA or CMV assignments 20 times. In a later analysis, co-occurring TCRs were grouped with DBSCAN, and TCRdist sequence similarity was added when clustering was performed within HLA-allele-positive subsets. Repertoires with fewer than 30,000 or more than 120,000 public chains were left out of co-occurrence clustering, as were five repertoires with anomalous nucleotide sharing. Drawn from immuneACCESS, this table holds only the in-frame rearrangements with V and J called that TCRdb kept. Clones are partly lost; checked studies trace under half to an unresolved V gene and leave the rest unexplained. V, J and clone size derive from that table, while D and trimming were established from the DNA sequence. The sample contains tens of thousands of clones, approximately 64% of them found a single time. The ten largest clones capture approximately 21% of the sample.

The cohort was made up of 500 to 850 healthy bone marrow donors. Cohort members were all nominally healthy when sampled, although unrecorded immune exposures were likely present. The donor was CMV seropositive and belonged to the group of 250 to 300 seropositive cohort members. A peripheral blood sample was collected from each donor, and TCR beta sequencing was performed on peripheral blood mononuclear cells. The Qiagen DNeasy Blood Extraction Kit was used to extract genomic DNA from the blood cell samples. V is trimmed back by 4 bases and J by 5 bases, and the junction contains 5 bases that no gene match accounts for. From cysteine to phenylalanine, the CDR3 is 15 amino acids long. Only the CDR3 part of the read is kept: 45 bases, read in frame from the first base. The germline V gene sets CDR1 to SGHRS and CDR2 to YFSETQ. This clone was recorded a few times. It has no known antigen specificity. Within one base of it there is no much larger clone, and no base qualities were kept.

The rearranged segments are TRBV5-1 and TRBJ2-1; 11 of the junction bases match TRBD1. The sequenced sample consisted of PBMCs. This receptor was obtained from a woman between 50 and 59 years old in good health and CMV-seropositive. CDR3 sequence: CASSKRDRGNNEQFF. The base sequence is TGCGCCAGCAGCAAGCGGGACAGGGGGAACAATGAGCAGTTCTTC.